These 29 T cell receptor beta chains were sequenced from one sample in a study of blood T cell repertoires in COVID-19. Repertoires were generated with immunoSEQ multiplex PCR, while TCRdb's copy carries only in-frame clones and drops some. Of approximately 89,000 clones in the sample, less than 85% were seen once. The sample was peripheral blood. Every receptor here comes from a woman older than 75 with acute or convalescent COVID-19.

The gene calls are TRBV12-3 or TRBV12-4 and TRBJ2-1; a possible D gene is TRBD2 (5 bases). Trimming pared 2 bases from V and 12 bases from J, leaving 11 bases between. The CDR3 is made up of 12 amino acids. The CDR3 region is CASSLSGPSQFF. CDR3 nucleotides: TGTGCCAGCAGTTTAAGCGGACCCTCGCAGTTCTTC.

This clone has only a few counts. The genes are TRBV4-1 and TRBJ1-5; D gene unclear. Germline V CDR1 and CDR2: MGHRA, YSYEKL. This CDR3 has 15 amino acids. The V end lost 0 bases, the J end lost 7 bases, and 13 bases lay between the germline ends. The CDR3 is CASSQDGRDWQPQHF. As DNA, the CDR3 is TGCGCCAGCAGCCAAGATGGGCGGGATTGGCAGCCCCAGCATTTT.

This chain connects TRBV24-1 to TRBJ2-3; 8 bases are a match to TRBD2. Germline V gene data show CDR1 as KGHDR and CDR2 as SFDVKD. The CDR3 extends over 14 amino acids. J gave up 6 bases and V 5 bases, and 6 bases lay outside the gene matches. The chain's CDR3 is CATSGAGVEDTQYF. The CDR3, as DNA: TGTGCCACCAGTGGAGCGGGAGTTGAGGATACGCAGTATTTT.

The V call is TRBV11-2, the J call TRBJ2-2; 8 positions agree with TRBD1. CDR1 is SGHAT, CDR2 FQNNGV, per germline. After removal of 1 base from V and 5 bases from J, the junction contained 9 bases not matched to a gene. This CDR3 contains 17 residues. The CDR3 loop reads CASSLVAAGGRTGELFF. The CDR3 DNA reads TGTGCCAGCAGCTTAGTGGCGGCAGGGGGCCGAACCGGGGAGCTGTTTTTT.

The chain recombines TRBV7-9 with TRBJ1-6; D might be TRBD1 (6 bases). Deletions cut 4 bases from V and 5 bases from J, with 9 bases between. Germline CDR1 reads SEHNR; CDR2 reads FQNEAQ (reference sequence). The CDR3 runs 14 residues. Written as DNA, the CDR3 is TGTGCCAGCAGCTCTCACAGGGATAATTCACCCCTCCACTTT. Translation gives CASSSHRDNSPLHF.

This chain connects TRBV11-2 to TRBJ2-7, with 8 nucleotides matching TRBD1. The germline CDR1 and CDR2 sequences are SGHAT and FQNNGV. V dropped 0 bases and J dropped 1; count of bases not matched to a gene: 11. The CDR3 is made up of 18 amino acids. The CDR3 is CASSLEQGARDHSYEQYF. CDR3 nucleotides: TGTGCCAGCAGCTTAGAGCAGGGGGCGAGGGACCATTCCTACGAGCAGTACTTC.

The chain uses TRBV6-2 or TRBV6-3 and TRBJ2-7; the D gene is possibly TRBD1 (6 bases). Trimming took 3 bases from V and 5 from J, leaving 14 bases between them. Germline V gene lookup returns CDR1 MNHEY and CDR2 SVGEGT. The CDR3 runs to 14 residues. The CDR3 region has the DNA TGTGCCAGCAGTTATGTCCGGACAGCCGACGAGCAGTACTTC. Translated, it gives CASSYVRTADEQYF.

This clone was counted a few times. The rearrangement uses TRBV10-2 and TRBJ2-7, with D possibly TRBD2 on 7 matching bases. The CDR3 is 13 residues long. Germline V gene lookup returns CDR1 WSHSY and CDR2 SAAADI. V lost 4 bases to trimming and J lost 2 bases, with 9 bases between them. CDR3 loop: CASSGGGPYEQYF. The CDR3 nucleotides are TGCGCCAGCAGTGGGGGGGGGCCCTACGAGCAGTACTTC.

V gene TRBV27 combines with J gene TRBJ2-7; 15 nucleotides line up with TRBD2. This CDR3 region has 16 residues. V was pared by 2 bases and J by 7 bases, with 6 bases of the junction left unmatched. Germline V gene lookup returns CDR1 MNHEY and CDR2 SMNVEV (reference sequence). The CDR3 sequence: CASSLIAGTSGREQYF. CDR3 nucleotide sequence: TGTGCCAGCAGTTTAATCGCAGGGACTAGCGGGAGGGAGCAGTACTTC.

In DNA, the CDR3 is TGTGCCAGTAGTATCAGGGGGCAAAATCAGCCCCAGCATTTT. Its translation: CASSIRGQNQPQHF. This chain joins TRBV19 and TRBJ1-5; the match to TRBD1 covers 8 bases. The CDR3 is 14 amino acids. Unmatched junction bases numbered 2, after V lost 3 bases and J lost 4 bases. Germline CDR1 and CDR2: LNHDA and SQIVND (reference sequence).

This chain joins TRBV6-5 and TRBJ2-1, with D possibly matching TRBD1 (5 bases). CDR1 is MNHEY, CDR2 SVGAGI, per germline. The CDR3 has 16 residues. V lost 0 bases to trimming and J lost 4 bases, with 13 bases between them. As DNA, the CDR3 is TGTGCCAGCAGTTACTCGGTTTGGACACAATACAATGAGCAGTTCTTC. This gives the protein CASSYSVWTQYNEQFF.

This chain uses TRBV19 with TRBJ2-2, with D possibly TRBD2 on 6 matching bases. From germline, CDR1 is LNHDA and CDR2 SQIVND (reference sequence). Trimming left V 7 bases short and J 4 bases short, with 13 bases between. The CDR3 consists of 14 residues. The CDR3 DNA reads TGTGCCAGTAATCGTGGAGGGAGCACCGGGGAGCTGTTTTTT. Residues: CASNRGGSTGELFF.

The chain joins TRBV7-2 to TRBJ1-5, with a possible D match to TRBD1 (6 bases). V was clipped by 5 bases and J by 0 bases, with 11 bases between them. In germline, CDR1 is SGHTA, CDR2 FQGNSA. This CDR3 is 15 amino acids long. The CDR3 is CASSLQGSSNQPQHF. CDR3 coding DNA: TGTGCCAGCAGCCTACAGGGAAGTAGCAATCAGCCCCAGCATTTT.

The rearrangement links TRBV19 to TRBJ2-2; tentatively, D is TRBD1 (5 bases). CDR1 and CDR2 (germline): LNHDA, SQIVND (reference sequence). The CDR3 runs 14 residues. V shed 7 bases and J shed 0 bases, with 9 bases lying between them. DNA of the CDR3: TGTGCCAGTAAGACAGTTCCGAACACCGGGGAGCTGTTTTTT. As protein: CASKTVPNTGELFF.

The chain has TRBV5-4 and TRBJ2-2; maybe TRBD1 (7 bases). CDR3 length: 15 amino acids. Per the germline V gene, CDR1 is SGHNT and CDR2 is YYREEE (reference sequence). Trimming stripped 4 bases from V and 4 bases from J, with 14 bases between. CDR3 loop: CASSGNRGGTGELFF. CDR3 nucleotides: TGTGCCAGCAGCGGCAACAGGGGAGGCACCGGGGAGCTGTTTTTT.

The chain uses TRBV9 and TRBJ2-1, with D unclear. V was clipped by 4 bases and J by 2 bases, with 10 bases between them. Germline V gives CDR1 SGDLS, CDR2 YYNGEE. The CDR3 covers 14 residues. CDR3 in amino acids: CASSFQDAYNEQFF. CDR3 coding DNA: TGTGCCAGCAGCTTTCAGGATGCCTACAATGAGCAGTTCTTC.

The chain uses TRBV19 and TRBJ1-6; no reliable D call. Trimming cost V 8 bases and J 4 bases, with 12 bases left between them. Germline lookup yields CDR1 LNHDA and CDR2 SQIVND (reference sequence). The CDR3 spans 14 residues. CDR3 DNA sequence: TGTGCCAGTCAGTTCACGGGATATAATTCACCCCTCCACTTT. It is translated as CASQFTGYNSPLHF.

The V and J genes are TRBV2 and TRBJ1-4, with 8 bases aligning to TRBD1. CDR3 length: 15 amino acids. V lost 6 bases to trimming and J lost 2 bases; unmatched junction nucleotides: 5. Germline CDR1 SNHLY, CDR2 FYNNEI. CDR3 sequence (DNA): TGTGCCAGCAGGGCAAGACAGGGGACTAATGAAAAACTGTTTTTT. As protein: CASRARQGTNEKLFF.

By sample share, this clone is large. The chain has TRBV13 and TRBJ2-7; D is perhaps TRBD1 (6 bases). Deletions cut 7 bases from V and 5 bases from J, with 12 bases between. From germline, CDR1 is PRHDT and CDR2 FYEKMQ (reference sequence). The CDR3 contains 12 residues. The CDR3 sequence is CASTQGRNEQYF. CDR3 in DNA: TGTGCCAGCACGCAGGGGCGCAACGAGCAGTACTTC.

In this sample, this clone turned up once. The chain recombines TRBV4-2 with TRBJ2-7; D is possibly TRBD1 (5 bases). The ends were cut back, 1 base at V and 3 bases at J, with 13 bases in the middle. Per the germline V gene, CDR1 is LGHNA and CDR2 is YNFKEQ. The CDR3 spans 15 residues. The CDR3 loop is CASSQARTTGYEQYF. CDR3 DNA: TGTGCCAGCAGCCAAGCGAGAACAACAGGCTACGAGCAGTACTTC.

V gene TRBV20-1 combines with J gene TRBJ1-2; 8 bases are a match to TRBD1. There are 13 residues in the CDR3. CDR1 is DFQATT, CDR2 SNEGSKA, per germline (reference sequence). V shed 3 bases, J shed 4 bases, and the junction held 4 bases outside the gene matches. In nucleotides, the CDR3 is TGCAGTGCTAGTGCCGGGACAGGCTATGGCTACACCTTC. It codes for CSASAGTGYGYTF.

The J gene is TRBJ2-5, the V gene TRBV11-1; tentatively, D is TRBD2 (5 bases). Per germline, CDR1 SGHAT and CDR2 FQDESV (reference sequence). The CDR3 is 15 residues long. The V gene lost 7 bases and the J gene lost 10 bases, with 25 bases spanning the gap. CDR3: CASKTSGTTTTGQYF. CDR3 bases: TGTGCCAGCAAGACAAGCGGTACTACCACCACGGGCCAGTACTTC.

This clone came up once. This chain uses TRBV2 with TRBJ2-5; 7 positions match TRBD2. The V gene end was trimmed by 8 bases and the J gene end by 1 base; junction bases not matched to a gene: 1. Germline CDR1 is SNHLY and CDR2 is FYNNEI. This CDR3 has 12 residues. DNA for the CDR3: TGTGCCAGCGGGAGGGGCCAAGAGACCCAGTACTTC. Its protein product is CASGRGQETQYF.

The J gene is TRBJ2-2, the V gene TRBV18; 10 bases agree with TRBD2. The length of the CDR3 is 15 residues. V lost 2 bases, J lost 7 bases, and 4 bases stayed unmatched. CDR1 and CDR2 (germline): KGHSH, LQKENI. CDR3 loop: CASSPRTSGNGELFF. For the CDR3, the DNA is TGTGCCAGCTCACCAAGGACTAGCGGAAACGGGGAGCTGTTTTTT.

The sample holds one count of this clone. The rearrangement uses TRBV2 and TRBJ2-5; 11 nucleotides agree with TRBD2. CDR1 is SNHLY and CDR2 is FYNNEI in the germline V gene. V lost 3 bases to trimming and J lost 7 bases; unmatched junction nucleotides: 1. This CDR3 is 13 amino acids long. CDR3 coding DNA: TGTGCCAGCAGTGAGGGGACTAGCGGGACCCAGTACTTC. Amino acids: CASSEGTSGTQYF.

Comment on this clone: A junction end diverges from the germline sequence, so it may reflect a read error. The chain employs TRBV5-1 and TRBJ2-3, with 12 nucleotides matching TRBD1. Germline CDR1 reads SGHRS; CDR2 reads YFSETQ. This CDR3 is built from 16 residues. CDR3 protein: CASSLAGTGGADTQYF. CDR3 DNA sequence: TGCGCCAGCAGTTTGGCCGGGACAGGGGGCGCAGATACGCAGTATTTT. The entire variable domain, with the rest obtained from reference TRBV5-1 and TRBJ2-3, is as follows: KAGVTQTPRYLIKTRGQQVTLSCSPISGHRSVSWYQQTPGQGLQFLFEYFSETQRNKGNFPGRFSGRQFSNSRSEMNVSTLELGDSALYLCASSLAGTGGADTQYFGPGTRLTVL.

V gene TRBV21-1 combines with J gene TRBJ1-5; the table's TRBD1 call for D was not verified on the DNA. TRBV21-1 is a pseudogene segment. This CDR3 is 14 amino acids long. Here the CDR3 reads CASSKVGQGLPQHF. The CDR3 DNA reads TGTGCCAGCAGCAAGGTCGGACAGGGGTTGCCCCAGCATTTT.

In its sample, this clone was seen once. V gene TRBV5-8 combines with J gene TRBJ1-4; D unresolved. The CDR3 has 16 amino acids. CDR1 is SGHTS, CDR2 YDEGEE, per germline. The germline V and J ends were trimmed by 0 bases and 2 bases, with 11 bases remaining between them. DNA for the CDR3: TGTGCCAGCAGCTTGGGCAGATCGTGGACTAATGAAAAACTGTTTTTT. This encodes CASSLGRSWTNEKLFF.

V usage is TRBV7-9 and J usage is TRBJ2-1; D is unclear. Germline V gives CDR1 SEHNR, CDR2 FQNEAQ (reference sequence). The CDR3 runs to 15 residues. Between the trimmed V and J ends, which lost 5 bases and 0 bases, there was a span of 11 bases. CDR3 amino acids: CASSRSMGSYNEQFF. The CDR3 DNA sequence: TGTGCCAGCAGCCGGAGTATGGGCTCCTACAATGAGCAGTTCTTC.